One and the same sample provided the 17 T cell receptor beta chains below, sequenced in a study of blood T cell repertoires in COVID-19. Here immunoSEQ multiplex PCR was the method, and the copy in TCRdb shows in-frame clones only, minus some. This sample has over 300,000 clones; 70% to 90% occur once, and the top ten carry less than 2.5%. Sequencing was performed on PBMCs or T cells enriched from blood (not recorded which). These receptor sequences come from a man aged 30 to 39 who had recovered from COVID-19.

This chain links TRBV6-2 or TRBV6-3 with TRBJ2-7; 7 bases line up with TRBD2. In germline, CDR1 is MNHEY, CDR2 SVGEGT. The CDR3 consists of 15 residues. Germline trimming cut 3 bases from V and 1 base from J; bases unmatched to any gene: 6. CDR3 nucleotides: TGTGCCAGCAGTTATAAGGCGGGGGTATCCTACGAGCAGTACTTC. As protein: CASSYKAGVSYEQYF.

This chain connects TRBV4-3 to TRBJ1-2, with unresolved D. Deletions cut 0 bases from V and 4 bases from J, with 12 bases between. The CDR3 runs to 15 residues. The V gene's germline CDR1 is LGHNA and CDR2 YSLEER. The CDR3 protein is CASSQEYATFYGYTF. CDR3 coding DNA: TGCGCCAGCAGCCAAGAGTATGCGACATTCTATGGCTACACCTTC.

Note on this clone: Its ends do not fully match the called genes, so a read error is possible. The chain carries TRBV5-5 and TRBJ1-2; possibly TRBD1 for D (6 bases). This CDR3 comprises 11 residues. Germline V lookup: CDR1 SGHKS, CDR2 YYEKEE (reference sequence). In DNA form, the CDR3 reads TGTGCCAGCAGCAATACAGGGTGGTTTACTTTC. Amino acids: CASSNTGWFTF.

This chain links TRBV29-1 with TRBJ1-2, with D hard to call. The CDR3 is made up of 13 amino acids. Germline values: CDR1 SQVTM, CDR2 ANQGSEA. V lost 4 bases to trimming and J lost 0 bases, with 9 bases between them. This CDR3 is CSVGAQANYGYTF. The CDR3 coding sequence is TGCAGCGTTGGAGCCCAAGCTAACTATGGCTACACCTTC.

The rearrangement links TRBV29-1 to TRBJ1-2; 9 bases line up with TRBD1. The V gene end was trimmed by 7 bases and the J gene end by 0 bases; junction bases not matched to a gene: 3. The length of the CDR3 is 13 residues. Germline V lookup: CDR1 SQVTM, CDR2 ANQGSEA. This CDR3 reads CSATGGSNYGYTF. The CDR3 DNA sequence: TGCAGCGCGACAGGGGGATCTAACTATGGCTACACCTTC.

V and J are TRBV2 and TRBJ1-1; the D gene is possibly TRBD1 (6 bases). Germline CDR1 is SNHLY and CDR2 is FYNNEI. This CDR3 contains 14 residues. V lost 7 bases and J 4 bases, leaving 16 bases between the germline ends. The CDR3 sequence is CASNLPQGPTEAFF. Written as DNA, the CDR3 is TGTGCCAGCAATCTCCCTCAGGGGCCCACTGAAGCTTTCTTT.

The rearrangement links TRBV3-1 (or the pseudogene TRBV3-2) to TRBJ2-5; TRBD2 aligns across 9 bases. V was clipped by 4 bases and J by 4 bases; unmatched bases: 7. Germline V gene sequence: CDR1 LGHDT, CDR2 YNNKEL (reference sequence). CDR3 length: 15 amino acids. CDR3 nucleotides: TGTGCCAGCAGCCGAATTCTAGCGGGGAGAGAGACCCAGTACTTC. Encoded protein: CASSRILAGRETQYF.

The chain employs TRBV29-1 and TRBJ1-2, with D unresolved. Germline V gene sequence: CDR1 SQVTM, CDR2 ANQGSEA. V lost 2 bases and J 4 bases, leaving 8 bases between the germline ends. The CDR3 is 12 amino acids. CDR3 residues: CSVEPVSYGYTF. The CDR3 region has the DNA TGCAGCGTTGAACCCGTCTCCTATGGCTACACCTTC.

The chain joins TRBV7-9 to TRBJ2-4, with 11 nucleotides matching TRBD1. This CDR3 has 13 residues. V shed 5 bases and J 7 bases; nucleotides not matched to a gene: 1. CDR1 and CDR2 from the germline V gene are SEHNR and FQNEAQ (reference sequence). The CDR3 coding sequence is TGTGCCAGCAGCCGGGACAGGGGGAACATTCAGTACTTC. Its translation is CASSRDRGNIQYF.

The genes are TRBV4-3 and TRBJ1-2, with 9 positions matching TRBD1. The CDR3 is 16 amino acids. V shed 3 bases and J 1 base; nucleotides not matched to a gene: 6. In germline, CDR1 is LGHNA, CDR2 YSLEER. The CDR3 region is CASSQEHRGLNYGYTF. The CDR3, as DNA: TGCGCCAGCAGCCAGGAGCACAGGGGGCTTAACTATGGCTACACCTTC.

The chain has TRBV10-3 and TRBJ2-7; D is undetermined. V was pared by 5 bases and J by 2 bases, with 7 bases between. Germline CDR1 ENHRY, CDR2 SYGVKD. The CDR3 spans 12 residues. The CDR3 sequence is CAISKEAYEQYF. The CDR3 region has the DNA TGTGCCATCAGTAAAGAGGCCTACGAGCAGTACTTC.

The CDR3 here is CAWSVRRGAYNEQFF. CDR3 sequence (DNA): TGTGCCTGGAGTGTACGGCGGGGGGCATACAATGAGCAGTTCTTC. V usage is TRBV30 and J usage is TRBJ2-1; 8 bases align to TRBD2. The V gene end was trimmed by 0 bases and the J gene end by 4 bases; junction bases not matched to a gene: 5. Looked up from germline, CDR1 is GTSNPN and CDR2 is SVGIG (reference sequence). The CDR3 spans 15 residues. The whole variable domain, remainder taken from reference TRBV30 and TRBJ2-1, is SQTIHQWPATLVQPVGSPLSLECTVEGTSNPNLYWYRQAAGRGLQLLFYSVGIGQISSEVPQNLSASRPQDRQFILSSKKLLLSDSGFYLCAWSVRRGAYNEQFFGPGTRLTVL.

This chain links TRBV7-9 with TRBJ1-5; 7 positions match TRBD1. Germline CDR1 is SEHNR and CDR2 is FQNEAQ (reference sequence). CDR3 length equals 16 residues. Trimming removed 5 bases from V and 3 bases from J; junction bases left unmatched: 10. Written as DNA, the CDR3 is TGTGCCAGCAGCATTTACAGGGGCGTCCTCAATCAGCCCCAGCATTTT. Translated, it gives CASSIYRGVLNQPQHF.

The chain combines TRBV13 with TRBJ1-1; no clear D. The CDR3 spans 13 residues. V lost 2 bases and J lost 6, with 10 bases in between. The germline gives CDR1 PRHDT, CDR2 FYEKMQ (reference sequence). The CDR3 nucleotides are TGTGCCAGCAGCTTAACCGGGATCGCTGAAGCTTTCTTT. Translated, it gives CASSLTGIAEAFF.

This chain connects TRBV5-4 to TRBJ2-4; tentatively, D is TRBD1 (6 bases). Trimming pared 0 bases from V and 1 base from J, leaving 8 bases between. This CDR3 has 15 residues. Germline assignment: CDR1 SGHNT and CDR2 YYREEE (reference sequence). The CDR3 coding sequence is TGTGCCAGCAGCTTGGGACAGGAGGCCAAAAACATTCAGTACTTC. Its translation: CASSLGQEAKNIQYF.

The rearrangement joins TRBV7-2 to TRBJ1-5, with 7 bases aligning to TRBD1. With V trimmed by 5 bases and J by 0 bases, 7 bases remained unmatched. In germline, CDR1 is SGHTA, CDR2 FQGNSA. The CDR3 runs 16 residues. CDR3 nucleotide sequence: TGTGCCAGCAGCCCAAGACAGGGCAATAGCAATCAGCCCCAGCATTTT. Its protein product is CASSPRQGNSNQPQHF.

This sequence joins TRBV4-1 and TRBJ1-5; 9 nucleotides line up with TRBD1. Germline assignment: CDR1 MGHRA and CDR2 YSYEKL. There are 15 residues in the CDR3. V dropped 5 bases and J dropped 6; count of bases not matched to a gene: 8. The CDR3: CASSNQQGAGQPQHF. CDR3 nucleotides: TGCGCCAGCAGCAACCAACAGGGGGCGGGTCAGCCCCAGCATTTT.